These 9 T cell receptor beta chains were all obtained from the same sample, sequenced in a study of blood T cell repertoires in COVID-19. TCRdb's copy holds only in-frame clones and misses some; the assay was immunoSEQ multiplex PCR. The table shows approximately 77,000 clones, with 86% occurring only once. Sequenced sample: peripheral blood. These receptor sequences come from a man aged 30 to 45 with acute or convalescent COVID-19.

The CDR3 spells CASHDGTTSYEQYF. The CDR3, as DNA: TGTGCCAGCCACGACGGGACTACCTCCTACGAGCAGTACTTC. The chain recombines TRBV6-6 with TRBJ2-7; TRBD2 aligns across 7 bases. CDR1 and CDR2 (germline): MNHNY, SVGAGI (reference sequence). The CDR3 has 14 amino acids. Trimming removed 8 bases from V and 0 bases from J; junction bases left unmatched: 7.

The rearrangement links TRBV3-1 (or the pseudogene TRBV3-2) to TRBJ2-2; 7 nucleotides align to TRBD1. The ends lost 1 base at V and 7 bases at J; junction bases unmatched: 6. This CDR3 is built from 15 residues. From germline, CDR1 is LGHDT and CDR2 YNNKEL (reference sequence). The CDR3 nucleotides are TGTGCCAGCAGCCAAGTAGTAGGGGGCTTCGGGGAGCTGTTTTTT. This translates into CASSQVVGGFGELFF.

This clone has only one observation. A junction boundary mismatches the germline segment, possibly from a read error. The CDR3 DNA follows: TGCGCCAGCAGTTTCCGGGACATCTTTCAAGAGACCCAGTACTTC. This gives the protein CASSFRDIFQETQYF. The chain uses TRBV27 and TRBJ2-5; a weak D match, TRBD1 (6 bases). This CDR3 spans 15 amino acids. The germline gives CDR1 MNHEY, CDR2 SMNVEV (reference sequence).

This clone was recorded only once. The chain links TRBV11-3 to TRBJ2-5; TRBD2 agrees at 14 bases. The CDR3 has 16 amino acids. V was pared by 3 bases and J by 2 bases, with 2 bases of the junction left unmatched. The germline V gene has CDR1 SGHNT and CDR2 YENEEA. CDR3 bases: TGTGCCAGCAGCTTGGGACTAGCGGGGGTACAAGAGACCCAGTACTTC. Translation: CASSLGLAGVQETQYF.

This chain uses TRBV30 with TRBJ2-5; TRBD2 matches 12 bases. There are 13 residues in the CDR3. Germline CDR1 and CDR2: GTSNPN and SVGIG (reference sequence). Trimming took 6 bases from V and 5 from J; bases not matched to a gene: 4. The CDR3 DNA reads TGTGCCTGTTCTGGGACTAGCGGGGAGACCCAGTACTTC. It translates to CACSGTSGETQYF.

This rearrangement joins TRBV20-1 to TRBJ1-1; D perhaps matches TRBD1 (5 bases). CDR1 DFQATT and CDR2 SNEGSKA come from the germline V gene (reference sequence). V was clipped by 3 bases and J by 3 bases, with 23 bases between them. This CDR3 is built from 17 residues. The CDR3 here is CSASQPTITGYYTEAFF. The CDR3 DNA reads TGCAGTGCTAGTCAGCCTACTATAACAGGCTATTACACTGAAGCTTTCTTT.

This clone was detected only once. This sequence joins TRBV13 and TRBJ1-3; a possible D gene is TRBD1 (6 bases). V lost 5 bases and J lost 5, with 19 bases in between. The CDR3 sequence is 16 residues long. Looked up from germline, CDR1 is PRHDT and CDR2 is FYEKMQ (reference sequence). The CDR3 DNA follows: TGTGCCAGCAGCCAAAACTACAGGGACCCTCGAAACACCATATATTTT. Translation gives CASSQNYRDPRNTIYF. The full variable domain, completed using reference TRBV13 and TRBJ1-3, is AAGVIQSPRHLIKEKRETATLKCYPIPRHDTVYWYQQGPGQDPQFLISFYEKMQSDKGSIPDRFSAQQFSDYHSELNMSSLELGDSALYFCASSQNYRDPRNTIYFGEGSWLTVV.

This sequence joins TRBV29-1 and TRBJ2-5, with 9 bases aligning to TRBD1. This CDR3 has 13 amino acids. The trim removed 5 bases at V and 2 bases at J, leaving 3 bases unmatched. Germline V lookup: CDR1 SQVTM, CDR2 ANQGSEA. This CDR3 reads CSVRGTGQETQYF. CDR3 coding DNA: TGCAGCGTTCGTGGGACAGGGCAAGAGACCCAGTACTTC.

The chain couples TRBV27 to TRBJ1-2, with D unclear. Germline lookup yields CDR1 MNHEY and CDR2 SMNVEV (reference sequence). Trimming shortened V by 3 bases and J by 2 bases, and 10 bases separated the two germline ends. The CDR3 extends over 14 amino acids. The CDR3 region is CASSFRVANYGYTF. CDR3 nucleotide sequence: TGTGCCAGCAGTTTCCGGGTTGCAAACTATGGCTACACCTTC.